The 24 T cell receptor beta chains below come from one sample, sequenced in a study of T cells in pancreatic ductal adenocarcinoma. Surgery without prior neoadjuvant therapy was the treatment of the selected pancreatic ductal adenocarcinoma patients. Only in-frame clones appear in the TCRdb table, and some are missing; sequencing was by immunoSEQ multiplex PCR. The sample records about 97,000 clones, 90% to 95% being singletons. The sequenced material came from PBMCs. Receptor source: a human donor with pancreatic ductal adenocarcinoma.

The chain has TRBV25-1 and TRBJ1-2; no definite D call. The CDR3 extends over 13 amino acids. Germline-derived CDR1 and CDR2 are MGHDK and SYGVNS. Trimming pared 1 base from V and 8 bases from J, leaving 11 bases between. Here the CDR3 reads CASSEWSARGYTF. The CDR3, as DNA: TGTGCCAGCAGTGAATGGAGCGCTAGGGGCTACACCTTC.

The rearrangement links TRBV28 to TRBJ2-5, with D possibly being TRBD2 (6 bases). From germline, CDR1 is MDHEN and CDR2 SYDVKM. The CDR3 covers 15 residues. Trimming took off 5 bases at V and 5 bases at J, with 18 bases between the two ends. The CDR3 DNA reads as TGTGCCAGCAGTAATGGGGGGAGGTTAATTGAGACCCAGTACTTC. Amino acids: CASSNGGRLIETQYF.

The table lists this clone with a few counts. The chain is built from TRBV6-6 and TRBJ1-5; D is ambiguous. Per the germline V gene, CDR1 is MNHNY and CDR2 is SVGAGI (reference sequence). The ends were cut back, 10 bases at V and 7 bases at J, with 14 bases in the middle. CDR3 length: 12 amino acids. CDR3 coding DNA: TGTGCCACTACGCTGAGAAACCAGCCCCAGCATTTT. Protein product: CATTLRNQPQHF.

The CDR3 sequence is CASSRTGVDEEKLFF. In DNA form, the CDR3 reads TGCGCCAGCAGCAGAACAGGGGTGGATGAGGAAAAACTGTTTTTT. The rearrangement uses TRBV5-1 and TRBJ1-4; 7 nucleotides agree with TRBD1. CDR3 length: 15 amino acids. The J segment lost 8 bases and the V segment lost 4 bases, leaving 11 bases of the junction unmatched. The germline CDR1 and CDR2 sequences are SGHRS and YFSETQ.

J is TRBJ2-2 and V is TRBV28; D is perhaps TRBD1 (6 bases). The ends were cut back, 7 bases at V and 4 bases at J, with 13 bases in the middle. There are 14 residues in the CDR3. Germline V gene lookup returns CDR1 MDHEN and CDR2 SYDVKM. The CDR3 region is CASKSGQITGELFF. The CDR3 DNA sequence: TGTGCCAGCAAATCCGGACAGATCACCGGGGAGCTGTTTTTT.

The rearrangement links TRBV4-3 to TRBJ1-3; D is possibly TRBD1 (6 bases). V lost 4 bases and J 1 base, leaving 14 bases between the germline ends. This CDR3 contains 16 residues. The germline V gene has CDR1 LGHNA and CDR2 YSLEER. The CDR3 nucleotides read TGCGCCAGCAGCCCCCAGGGGCAAGGTTCTGGAAACACCATATATTTT. Its translation is CASSPQGQGSGNTIYF.

The chain recombines TRBV6-1 with TRBJ2-7, with 11 bases that match TRBD2. The CDR3 runs to 16 residues. V dropped 1 base and J dropped 2; count of bases not matched to a gene: 4. Looked up from germline, CDR1 is MNHNS and CDR2 is SASEGT. The CDR3: CASSEVGLADPYEQYF. CDR3 nucleotides: TGTGCCAGCAGTGAAGTGGGACTAGCGGATCCCTACGAGCAGTACTTC.

The chain is built from TRBV21-1 and TRBJ1-1; whether TRBD1, the table's D call, matches the DNA was not checked. TRBV21-1 is an annotated pseudogene. The length of the CDR3 is 14 residues. The CDR3 region is CASSTRQGRTEAFF. For the CDR3, the DNA is TGTGCCAGCAGCACACGACAGGGTCGAACTGAAGCTTTCTTT.

V gene TRBV7-3 combines with J gene TRBJ2-3, with 7 bases identical to TRBD2. CDR1 SGHTA and CDR2 FQGTGA come from the germline V gene. The CDR3 spans 14 residues. With V trimmed by 6 bases and J by 0 bases, 3 bases remained unmatched. CDR3 nucleotides: TGTGCCAGCAGGGCTAGCGGTAGCACAGATACGCAGTATTTT. Translating gives CASRASGSTDTQYF.

This sequence joins TRBV21-1 and TRBJ2-7; TRBD1 is taken as the D call from the table, unchecked against the DNA. TRBV21-1 is a pseudogene locus. This CDR3 is 14 amino acids long. The CDR3 region has the DNA TGTGCCAGCAGAGCCGGGACAGGGAACTACGAGCAGTACTTC. Protein product: CASRAGTGNYEQYF.

This rearrangement joins TRBV30 to TRBJ2-7; D is ambiguous. Per the germline V gene, CDR1 is GTSNPN and CDR2 is SVGIG (reference sequence). CDR3 size: 12 residues. V shed 0 bases and J shed 6 bases, with 9 bases lying between them. This CDR3 is CAWSVFPGEQYF. CDR3 in DNA: TGTGCCTGGAGTGTATTCCCAGGCGAGCAGTACTTC.

The CDR3 DNA follows: TGTGCCAGCAGAACGGGGACTAGTGGCGAGCAGTACTTC. This gives the protein CASRTGTSGEQYF. The rearrangement links TRBV28 to TRBJ2-7; 8 bases line up with TRBD2. The germline CDR1 and CDR2 sequences are MDHEN and SYDVKM. The ends lost 6 bases at V and 6 bases at J; junction bases unmatched: 7. The CDR3 has 13 residues.

In its sample, this clone was seen once. This chain connects TRBV18 to TRBJ1-2, with D tentatively TRBD1 (6 bases). V was shortened by 0 bases and J by 6 bases, with 11 bases between the two germline ends. Germline values: CDR1 KGHSH, CDR2 LQKENI. CDR3 length equals 14 residues. The CDR3 sequence is CASSPPHRADGYTF. The CDR3 DNA reads as TGTGCCAGCTCACCACCCCACAGGGCGGATGGCTACACCTTC.

The V and J genes are TRBV4-3 and TRBJ2-3; D is uncertain. The V end lost 4 bases, the J end lost 0 bases, and 5 bases lay between the germline ends. The CDR3 loop spans 13 amino acids. Per the germline V gene, CDR1 is LGHNA and CDR2 is YSLEER. In DNA, the CDR3 is TGCGCCAGCAGCCTAACTAGCACAGATACGCAGTATTTT. It specifies CASSLTSTDTQYF.

The chain combines TRBV9 with TRBJ1-4, with D uncertain. Trimming removed 1 base from V and 7 bases from J, with 14 bases in between. This CDR3 spans 15 amino acids. Germline V lookup: CDR1 SGDLS, CDR2 YYNGEE. The CDR3 spells CASSVSEREAEKLFF. DNA of the CDR3: TGTGCCAGCAGCGTAAGTGAAAGGGAGGCTGAAAAACTGTTTTTT.

CDR3: CAISSDRAYEQYF. CDR3 bases: TGTGCCATCAGCTCCGACAGAGCCTACGAGCAGTACTTC. V gene TRBV10-3 combines with J gene TRBJ2-7; possible D gene TRBD1, 5 bases. Trimming shortened V by 6 bases and J by 2 bases, and 11 bases separated the two germline ends. The CDR3 runs 13 residues. Germline V gene data show CDR1 as ENHRY and CDR2 as SYGVKD.

The chain has TRBV7-3 and TRBJ2-1, with 8 bases aligning to TRBD2. Germline CDR1 reads SGHTA; CDR2 reads FQGTGA. The CDR3 spans 16 residues. With V trimmed by 1 base and J by 6 bases, 8 bases remained unmatched. CDR3 in amino acids: CASSLIWREECNEQFF. Here the CDR3 DNA reads TGTGCCAGCAGCTTAATATGGCGGGAGGAATGCAATGAGCAGTTCTTC.

The chain links TRBV18 to TRBJ2-7; possibly TRBD2 for D (6 bases). The CDR3 extends over 16 amino acids. The ends were cut back, 3 bases at V and 4 bases at J, with 19 bases in the middle. From germline, CDR1 is KGHSH and CDR2 LQKENI. This chain's CDR3 is CASSPPPGGDEYEQYF. In DNA form, the CDR3 reads TGTGCCAGCTCACCGCCCCCCGGAGGGGACGAATACGAGCAGTACTTC.

The gene calls are TRBV28 and TRBJ2-7; D perhaps matches TRBD1 (6 bases). The CDR3 has 10 residues. Per the germline V gene, CDR1 is MDHEN and CDR2 is SYDVKM. V dropped 7 bases and J dropped 6 bases, with 7 bases sitting between them. The CDR3 spells CASTGVEQYF. Written as DNA, the CDR3 is TGTGCCAGCACAGGGGTCGAGCAGTACTTC.

This clone was observed a handful of times. This chain links TRBV28 with TRBJ1-2; D is perhaps TRBD1 (6 bases). The V end was cut by 10 bases, the J end by 3 bases, with 12 bases between. The germline gives CDR1 MDHEN, CDR2 SYDVKM. This CDR3 contains 12 residues. CDR3 DNA sequence: TGTGCCACGTCGGACAGCTACTATGGCTACACCTTC. It codes for CATSDSYYGYTF.

V is TRBV27 and J is TRBJ2-7; 8 nucleotides agree with TRBD1. Looked up from germline, CDR1 is MNHEY and CDR2 is SMNVEV (reference sequence). With 7 bases clipped from V and 2 bases from J, the junction kept 7 bases outside the gene matches. The CDR3 loop spans 14 amino acids. The CDR3 nucleotides are TGTGCCAGCACCTCAGGGGGCAACACCTACGAGCAGTACTTC. It encodes CASTSGGNTYEQYF.

This chain joins TRBV2 and TRBJ1-4; D is perhaps TRBD1 (5 bases). Germline values: CDR1 SNHLY, CDR2 FYNNEI. The CDR3 runs 13 residues. V lost 7 bases, J lost 4 bases, and 10 bases lay in between. The CDR3 spells CASMARVNEKLFF. The DNA for the CDR3 is TGTGCCAGCATGGCCAGGGTTAATGAAAAACTGTTTTTT.

This clone appeared a single time. The chain links TRBV19 to TRBJ2-7; TRBD2 matches at 8 bases. CDR3 size: 14 residues. Trimming cost V 5 bases and J 7 bases; bases outside gene matches: 10. Germline values: CDR1 LNHDA, CDR2 SQIVND (reference sequence). The CDR3 is CASSRLAGLDEQYF. The CDR3 DNA sequence: TGTGCCAGTAGTCGGTTAGCGGGATTGGATGAGCAGTACTTC.

The chain employs TRBV4-1 and TRBJ2-1, with a possible D match to TRBD1 (6 bases). Per the germline V gene, CDR1 is MGHRA and CDR2 is YSYEKL. The CDR3 is made up of 13 amino acids. The V and J ends lost 0 bases and 16 bases respectively, with 16 bases between them. CDR3 in amino acids: CASSQDLGTLQFF. The CDR3 DNA follows: TGCGCCAGCAGCCAAGACCTCGGGACACTGCAATTCTTC.